This T cell receptor beta chain appears in the sequencing data of a study of post-analysis software for immune sequencing data. Background on the study: Disease courses included relapsing-remitting, secondary progressive and progressive-relapsing multiple sclerosis.

Study outcomes and limitations: Co-batched samples clustered tightly together by F measure. Several TRBV segments, TRBV5-6, TRBV5-1 and TRBV20-1 among them, were found more frequent in patients than controls.

The CDR3 contains 18 residues. Trimming pared 4 bases from V and 3 bases from J, leaving 19 bases between. Germline assignment: CDR1 MNHNS and CDR2 SASEGT. This clonotype was counted a few times. What it binds is not known. Unique molecular identifiers were carried by the TCR beta cDNA libraries. TCRdb used MiXCR to reprocess the PCR reads, holding one entry per CDR3 protein. The sample shows fewer than 550,000 distinct CDR3 sequences, around a third of them seen only once. This TCR derives from a girl under 18 with multiple sclerosis. This rearrangement joins TRBV6-1 to TRBJ1-6; TRBD1 is a possible D gene (5 bases). Sequences were obtained from blood. The CDR3 coding sequence is TGTGCCAGCAGTGCCCAGCGGGGACGTCGAGTCTATAATTCACCCCTCCACTTT. This encodes CASSAQRGRRVYNSPLHF.